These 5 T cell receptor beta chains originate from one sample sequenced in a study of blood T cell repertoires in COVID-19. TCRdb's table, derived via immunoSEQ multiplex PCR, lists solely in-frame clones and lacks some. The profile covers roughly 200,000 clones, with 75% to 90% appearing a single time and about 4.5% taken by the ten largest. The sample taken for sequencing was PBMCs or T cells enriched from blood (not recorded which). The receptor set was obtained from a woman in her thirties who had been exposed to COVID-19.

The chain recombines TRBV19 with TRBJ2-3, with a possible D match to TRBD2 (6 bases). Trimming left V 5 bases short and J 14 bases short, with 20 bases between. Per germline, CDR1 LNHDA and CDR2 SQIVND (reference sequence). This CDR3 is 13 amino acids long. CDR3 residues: CASSGMRDSSLYF. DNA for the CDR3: TGTGCCAGTAGTGGGATGAGGGACTCCTCTCTGTATTTT. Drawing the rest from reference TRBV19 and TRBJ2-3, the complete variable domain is DGGITQSPKYLFRKEGQNVTLSCEQNLNHDAMYWYRQDPGQGLRLIYYSQIVNDFQKGDIAEGYSVSREKKESFPLTVTSAQKNPTAFYLCASSGMRDSSLYFGPGTRLTVL.

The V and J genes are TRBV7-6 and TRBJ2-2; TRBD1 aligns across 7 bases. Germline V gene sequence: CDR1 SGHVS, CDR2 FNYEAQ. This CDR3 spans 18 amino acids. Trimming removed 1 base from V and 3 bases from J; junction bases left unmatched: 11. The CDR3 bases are TGTGCCAGCAGCTTAGTCAATCCGCGACAGGGCTACACCGGGGAGCTGTTTTTT. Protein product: CASSLVNPRQGYTGELFF.

CDR3 nucleotide sequence: TGCGCCAGCAGCTTGACCGGACTAGTGAACACCGGGGAGCTGTTTTTT. This codes for CASSLTGLVNTGELFF. The V and J genes are TRBV5-1 and TRBJ2-2; 7 bases fit TRBD2. Germline CDR1 is SGHRS and CDR2 is YFSETQ. V was pared by 1 base and J by 1 base, with 4 bases of the junction left unmatched. The length of the CDR3 is 16 residues. The whole variable domain, filled in from reference TRBV5-1 and TRBJ2-2, reads KAGVTQTPRYLIKTRGQQVTLSCSPISGHRSVSWYQQTPGQGLQFLFEYFSETQRNKGNFPGRFSGRQFSNSRSEMNVSTLELGDSALYLCASSLTGLVNTGELFFGEGSRLTVL.

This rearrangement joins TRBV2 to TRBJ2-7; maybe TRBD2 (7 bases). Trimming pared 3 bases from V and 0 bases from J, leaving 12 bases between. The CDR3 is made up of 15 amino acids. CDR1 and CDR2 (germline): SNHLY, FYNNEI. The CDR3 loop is CASSERRGHSYEQYF. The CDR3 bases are TGTGCCAGCAGTGAGAGGCGGGGGCACTCCTACGAGCAGTACTTC.

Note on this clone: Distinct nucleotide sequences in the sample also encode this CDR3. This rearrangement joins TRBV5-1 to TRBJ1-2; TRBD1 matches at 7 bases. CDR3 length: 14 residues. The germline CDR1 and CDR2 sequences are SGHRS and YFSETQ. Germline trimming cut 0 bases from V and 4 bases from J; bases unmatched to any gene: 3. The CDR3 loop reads CASSLGQGVYGYTF. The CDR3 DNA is TGCGCCAGCAGCTTGGGTCAGGGGGTCTATGGCTACACCTTC.